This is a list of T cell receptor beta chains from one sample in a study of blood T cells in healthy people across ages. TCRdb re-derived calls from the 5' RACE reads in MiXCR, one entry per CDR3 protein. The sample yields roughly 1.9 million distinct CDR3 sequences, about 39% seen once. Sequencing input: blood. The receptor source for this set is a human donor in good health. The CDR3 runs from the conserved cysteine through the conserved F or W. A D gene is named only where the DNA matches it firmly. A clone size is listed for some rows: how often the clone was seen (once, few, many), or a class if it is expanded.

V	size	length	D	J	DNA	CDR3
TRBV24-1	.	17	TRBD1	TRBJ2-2	TGTGCCACCAGTGATTTAACCGGGACAGATCCTGAAGGGGAGCTGTTTTTT	CATSDLTGTDPEGELFF
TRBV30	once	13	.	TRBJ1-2	TGTGCCTGGAGTCTGGGGGGAATCTATGGCTACACCTTC	CAWSLGGIYGYTF
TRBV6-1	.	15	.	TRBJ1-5	TGTGCCAGCAGTGAATGGGGTGAAGGCGATCAGCCCCAGCATTTT	CASSEWGEGDQPQHF
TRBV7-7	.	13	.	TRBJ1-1	TGTGCTAGCAGTCGTCGACAGGACTCTGAAGCTTTCTTT	CASSRRQDSEAFF
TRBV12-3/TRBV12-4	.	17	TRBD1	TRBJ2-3	TGTGCCAGCAGTTCTTCCCAGGGGGCGGATCTTCTCGATACGCAGTATTTT	CASSSSQGADLLDTQYF
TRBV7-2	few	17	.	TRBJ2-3	TGTGCCAGCAGCTTGACCCCAGTGAGGTACTCCAGGGATACGCAGTATTTT	CASSLTPVRYSRDTQYF
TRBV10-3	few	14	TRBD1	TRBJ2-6	TGTGCCCTTAGACAGGGTGATGGGGCCAACGTCCTGACTTTC	CALRQGDGANVLTF
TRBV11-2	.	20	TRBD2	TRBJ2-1	TGTGCCAGCAGCCCTCTGGGACTAGCGGGGACTAAAGACTCCTACAATGAGCAGTTCTTC	CASSPLGLAGTKDSYNEQFF
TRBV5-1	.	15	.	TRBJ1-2	TGCGCCAGCAGTCAGAGGGAGTCCGCCTTTCCAGGCTACACCTTC	CASSQRESAFPGYTF
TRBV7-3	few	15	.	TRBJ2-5	TGTGCCAGCAGCCCCGGACTAACCCATGGAGAGACCCAGTACTTC	CASSPGLTHGETQYF
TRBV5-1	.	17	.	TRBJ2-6	TGCGCCAGCAGCCGGACAGGACTAAGCTCGGGGGCCAACGTCCTGACTTTC	CASSRTGLSSGANVLTF
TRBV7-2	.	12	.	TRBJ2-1	TGTGCCAGCAGCTTAGCCGGGGTTGGGCAGTTCTTC	CASSLAGVGQFF
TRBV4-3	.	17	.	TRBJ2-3	TGCGCCAGCAGCCAAGGGACCTTGGGGGCGTTCACAGATACGCAGTATTTT	CASSQGTLGAFTDTQYF
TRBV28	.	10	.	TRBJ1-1	TGTGAGGCCCAGGGCACTGAAGCTTTCTTT	CEAQGTEAFF
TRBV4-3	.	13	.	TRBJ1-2	TGCGCCAGCAGCCCCCGAGGGATCTATGGCTACACCTTC	CASSPRGIYGYTF
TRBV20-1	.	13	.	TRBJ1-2	TGCAGTGCAACCGAGGATACTAACTATGGCTACACCTTC	CSATEDTNYGYTF
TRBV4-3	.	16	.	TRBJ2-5	TGCGCCAGCAGCCAAGCCCTGGGGGACGCATACAATGAGCAGTACTTC	CASSQALGDAYNEQYF
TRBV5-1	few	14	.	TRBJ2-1	TGCGCCAGCAGCTTGTATGTCGCCAGCGATGAGCAGTTCTTC	CASSLYVASDEQFF
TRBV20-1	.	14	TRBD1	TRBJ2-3	TGCAGTGCTCGCTGGGACAGGGAGTGGTATACGCAGTATTTT	CSARWDREWYTQYF
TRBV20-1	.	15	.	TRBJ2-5	TGCAGTGCTCCCCCCTCGGGTGTTGACCAAGAGACCCAGTACTTC	CSAPPSGVDQETQYF
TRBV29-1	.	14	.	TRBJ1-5	TGCAGCGCGGGGGAGGGGCATGGCAATCAGCCCCAGCATTTT	CSAGEGHGNQPQHF
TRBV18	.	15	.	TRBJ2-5	TGTGCCAGCTCCGGCGGGATCAGGGCTAAAGAGACCCAGTACTTC	CASSGGIRAKETQYF
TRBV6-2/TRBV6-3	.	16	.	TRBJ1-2	TGTGCCAGCAGTTACGCGGCACAGCCCCGTATGAGTGGCTACACCTTC	CASSYAAQPRMSGYTF
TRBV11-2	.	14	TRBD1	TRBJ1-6	TGTGCCAGCAGCTTTGGGACAGTGAGTTCACCCCTCCACTTT	CASSFGTVSSPLHF
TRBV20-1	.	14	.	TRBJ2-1	TGCAGTGCCTCAACCGGGACTGGTTACAATGAGCAGTTCTTC	CSASTGTGYNEQFF
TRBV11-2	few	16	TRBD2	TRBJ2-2	TGTGCCAGCAAGATTCTAGCGGGGGGACGAACCGGGGAGCTGTTTTTT	CASKILAGGRTGELFF
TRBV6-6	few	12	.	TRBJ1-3	TGTGCCAGCAGTTACTCTACGGACACCATATATTTT	CASSYSTDTIYF
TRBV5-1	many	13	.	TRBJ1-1	TGTGCCAGCAGCACCACAGGGAACACTGAAGCTTTCTTT	CASSTTGNTEAFF
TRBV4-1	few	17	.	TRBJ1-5	TGCGCCAGCAGCCAGGAGGGAGGTCCAAATAGCAATCAGCCCCAGCATTTT	CASSQEGGPNSNQPQHF
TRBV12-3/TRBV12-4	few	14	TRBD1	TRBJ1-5	TGTGCCAGCAGACATGACAGGGGGGATCAGCCCCAGCATTTT	CASRHDRGDQPQHF
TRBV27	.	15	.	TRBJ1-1	TGTGCCAGCAGTTTAAAAGTCGTGGGTCGCACTGAAGCTTTCTTT	CASSLKVVGRTEAFF
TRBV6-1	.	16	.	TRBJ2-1	TGTGCCAGCAGTGAATCCCCCTGGAGTATCCAAGAGACCCAGTTCTTC	CASSESPWSIQETQFF
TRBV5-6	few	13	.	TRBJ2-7	TGTGCCAGCAGCGGGACTCCCGCCTACGAGCAGTACTTC	CASSGTPAYEQYF
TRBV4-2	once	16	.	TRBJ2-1	TGTGCCAGCAGCCAAGCTGTCTATCTAGGAGAGAATGAGCAGTTCTTC	CASSQAVYLGENEQFF
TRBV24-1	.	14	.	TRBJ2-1	TGTGCCACCAGTGACACTTTAGCCTACAATGAGCAGTTCTTC	CATSDTLAYNEQFF
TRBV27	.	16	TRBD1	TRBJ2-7	TGTGCCAGCAGTTTATCAGGACAGGCTACCCTCTACGAGCAGTACTTC	CASSLSGQATLYEQYF
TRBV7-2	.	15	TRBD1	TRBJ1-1	TGTGCCAGCAGCTACGCCGGGACAGTTAACCCTGAAGCTTTCTTT	CASSYAGTVNPEAFF
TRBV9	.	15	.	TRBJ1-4	TGTGCCAGCAGCGTAGAGGGAGGGACTAATGAAAAACTGTTTTTT	CASSVEGGTNEKLFF
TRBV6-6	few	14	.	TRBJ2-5	TGTGCCAGCAGTTACCTAGCCAGCCAAGAGACCCAGTACTTC	CASSYLASQETQYF
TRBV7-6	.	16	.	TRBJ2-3	TGTGCCAGCAGCTTAGTCCCCCTAAAGCAAGTAGATACGCAGTATTTT	CASSLVPLKQVDTQYF
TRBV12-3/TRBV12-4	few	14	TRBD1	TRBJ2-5	TGTGCCAGCAATCGGGACAGGGTAGGGAAGACCCAGTACTTC	CASNRDRVGKTQYF
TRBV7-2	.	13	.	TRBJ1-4	TGTGCCAGCAGCTTAGGGCCGAGTGAAAAACTGTTTTTT	CASSLGPSEKLFF
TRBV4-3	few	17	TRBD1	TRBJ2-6	TGCGCCAGCAGCGCAGGGACAGGGTATACTGGGGCCAACGTCCTGACTTTC	CASSAGTGYTGANVLTF
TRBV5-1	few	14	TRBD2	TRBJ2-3	TGCGCCAGCAGCCCCGGGGGGATGTCAGATACGCAGTATTTT	CASSPGGMSDTQYF
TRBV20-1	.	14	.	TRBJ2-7	TGCAGTGCTAGTCACCGGGACACTCCATACGAGCAGTACTTC	CSASHRDTPYEQYF
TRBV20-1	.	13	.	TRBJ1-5	TGCAGTGTCGTTAGCGGGAAGGGTCGGCCCCAGCATTTT	CSVVSGKGRPQHF
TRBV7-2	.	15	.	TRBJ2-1	TGTGCCAGCAGCTTTCGATGGCTAGCTAGCAATGAGCAGTTCTTC	CASSFRWLASNEQFF
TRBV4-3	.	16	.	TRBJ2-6	TGCGCCAGCAGCCATCAGGGGATGGGTGGGGCCAACGTCCTGACTTTC	CASSHQGMGGANVLTF
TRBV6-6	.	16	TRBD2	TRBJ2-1	TGTGCCAGCAGTTCCATCGGGGGGGCGCTCTACAATGAGCAGTTCTTC	CASSSIGGALYNEQFF
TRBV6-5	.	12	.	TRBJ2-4	TGTGCCAGCAGTTACGGGCGTGGACCTTGGTACTTC	CASSYGRGPWYF
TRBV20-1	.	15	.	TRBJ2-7	TGCAGTACTAGATCCCCCGAGGGGGATTACGGCGAGCAGTACTTC	CSTRSPEGDYGEQYF
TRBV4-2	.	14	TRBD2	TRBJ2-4	TGTGCCAGCAGCCAAGATCGCGGGAGAAACATTCAGTACTTC	CASSQDRGRNIQYF
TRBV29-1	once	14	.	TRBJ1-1	TGCAGCGTTGAAGTCGGGGGGCTGGGCACTGAAGCTTTCTTT	CSVEVGGLGTEAFF
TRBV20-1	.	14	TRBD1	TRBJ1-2	TGCAGTGCTTACGACAGGGGGTTGGCCTATGGCTACACCTTC	CSAYDRGLAYGYTF
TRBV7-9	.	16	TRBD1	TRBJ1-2	TGTGCCAGCAGCCGCTTATCTAGACAGGGGCACTATGGCTACACCTTC	CASSRLSRQGHYGYTF
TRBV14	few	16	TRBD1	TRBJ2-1	TGCGCCAGCAGCCGACGACAGGGGCAATCCGACAATGAGCAGTTCTTC	CASSRRQGQSDNEQFF
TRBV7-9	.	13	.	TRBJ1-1	TGTGCCAGCACCGGACAGCCGAACACTGAAGCTTTCTTT	CASTGQPNTEAFF